Sequencing of this T cell receptor beta chain was carried out in a study of cytomegalovirus exposure and HLA in healthy donors. In the study overall: A later analysis reported the same platform for the 100 to 150 validation repertoires and the roughly 700 first-cohort repertoires. Study-wide results and caveats: According to a subsequent analysis, TCR clusters from the first cohort were inclined to appear together in the 120 validation repertoires. High specificity and sensitivity for cytomegalovirus status were reported for the classifier.

Details on this clone: The antigen remains undetermined.

The repertoire was sequenced with immunoSEQ multiplex PCR; TCRdb's copy has only in-frame clones and lacks some. The table shows roughly 350,000 clones, with approximately 90% occurring only once. Trimming took off 1 base at V and 5 bases at J, with 15 bases between the two ends. Germline lookup yields CDR1 LGHNA and CDR2 YNFKEQ. CDR3 length equals 16 residues. The chain uses TRBV4-2 and TRBJ2-1; a weak D match, TRBD2 (6 bases). Material: PBMCs. The clonotype was recovered from a woman aged 18-29 years in good health and CMV-seronegative. The CDR3 loop is CASSQGGTALNNEQFF. The CDR3 DNA reads as TGTGCCAGCAGCCAAGGGGGGACTGCCCTAAACAATGAGCAGTTCTTC.